Described below is a single TCR beta chain sequence and its context. This clonotype was counted between two and nine times. Its antigen is not yet known. No much larger clone is present one base from it, and per-base qualities are unavailable. These data are taken from a study of T-cell memory formation after mild COVID-19 (dated by TCRdb to about 2021). Study-level background: Most TCR sequence clusters were specific to one of the two donors. Longitudinal TCRalpha and TCRbeta repertoire sequencing tracked T-cell clones expanding and contracting after mild COVID-19 in two donors. The cohort was made up of two young adult volunteers, one female and one male, who were previously healthy. The paper's findings and limits, for the study overall: SARS-CoV-2 specificity of the second-wave clones peaking on day 37 was not confirmed. Contracting CD4+ clones appeared mostly in the CM and EM memory subsets, whereas CD8+ clones were enriched in EMRA. Clones that contracted from day 15 to 85 showed balanced CD4/CD8 phenotypes, whereas a second wave of clones that expanded from day 15 to 37 leaned towards CD4+. Only two mild cases were covered by the study, and larger cohorts that include severe cases with pre-infection samples were considered necessary. Some responding clones were found in pre-infection memory, which suggests that pre-existing cross-reactive memory T cells took part in the SARS-CoV-2 response.

Per the germline V gene, SNHLY is the CDR1 and FYNNEI is the CDR2. The CDR3 contains 13 residues, cysteine and valine counted. CDR3 DNA is the only sequence kept; it has 39 bases, read in frame from the first base. V is cut by 8 bases and J by 0 bases, and the space between the germline ends is 11 bases. The sequencing machine was an Illumina NovaSeq 6000. cDNA libraries for TCRalpha and TCRbeta were prepared by 5'RACE using constant-segment primers, with sample barcodes and unique molecular identifiers added. Trizol reagent was used to extract RNA from every sample. Library amplification was performed in two PCR steps, and a second sample barcode and Illumina TruSeq adapters were introduced in the second step. Sequencing of libraries was performed on an Illumina NovaSeq with 2 x 150 bp paired-end reads. Under the source paper's analysis protocol: Reads were demultiplexed and collapsed into UMI-guided consensus sequences with migec v1.2.7. Using mixcr v2.1.11, UMI consensuses were aligned to TRA and TRB V and J templates and then assembled into clonotypes. A clonotype was counted as expanded or contracted only when both edgeR and NoisET called the clonotype significant, with the noise models trained on biological replicates. For edgeR calls, the thresholds were a false discovery rate-adjusted p below 0.01 and a log2 fold-change of 1. As an exploratory analysis of dynamics, max-normalized trajectories of the 1000 most abundant clonotypes were examined with PCA combined with hierarchical clustering. Separately sequenced CD4+ and CD8+ repertoires were used to assign a CD4 or CD8 phenotype to each responding clone. TCRdb reworked the public reads: Q25 trimming with fastp, MiXCR clone assembly, productive beta chains retained. CDR3 protein sequences are deduplicated, and each keeps its most common genes and DNA. The V and J calls, along with clone size, are taken from TCRdb and not from the paper's own processing. The sample contains around 150,000 distinct CDR3 sequences, roughly 11% of them found a single time. The ten top clones hold approximately 4% of the sample.

Ficoll-Paque density gradient centrifugation was used to isolate PBMCs. The chain is assembled from TRBV2 and TRBJ2-7; TRBD1 is perhaps the D gene, given 6 matching bases. The material sequenced was PBMCs or a T cell subset sorted from them (not recorded which). This clonotype originated in a young man who had mild COVID-19 (a few samples of this study predate the infection). The sample titles of this study are shuffled in the database, so cell type and time point are left out; the donor was told from shared clones. The CDR3 sequence is CASADRRSYEQYV. The nucleotide sequence is TGTGCCAGCGCAGACAGGCGCTCCTACGAGCAGTACGTC.